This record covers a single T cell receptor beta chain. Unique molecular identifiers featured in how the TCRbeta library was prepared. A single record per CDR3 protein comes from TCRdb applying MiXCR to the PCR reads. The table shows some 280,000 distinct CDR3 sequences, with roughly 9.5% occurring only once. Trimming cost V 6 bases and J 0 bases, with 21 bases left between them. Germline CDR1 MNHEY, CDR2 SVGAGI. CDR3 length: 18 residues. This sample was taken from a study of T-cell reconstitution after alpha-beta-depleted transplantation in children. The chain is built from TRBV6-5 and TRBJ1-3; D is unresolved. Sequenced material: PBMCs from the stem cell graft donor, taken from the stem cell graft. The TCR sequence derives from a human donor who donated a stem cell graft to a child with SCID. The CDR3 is CASSLAAPYDLSGNTIYF. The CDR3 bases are TGTGCCAGCAGCCTCGCGGCCCCATACGACCTCTCTGGAAACACCATATATTTT.